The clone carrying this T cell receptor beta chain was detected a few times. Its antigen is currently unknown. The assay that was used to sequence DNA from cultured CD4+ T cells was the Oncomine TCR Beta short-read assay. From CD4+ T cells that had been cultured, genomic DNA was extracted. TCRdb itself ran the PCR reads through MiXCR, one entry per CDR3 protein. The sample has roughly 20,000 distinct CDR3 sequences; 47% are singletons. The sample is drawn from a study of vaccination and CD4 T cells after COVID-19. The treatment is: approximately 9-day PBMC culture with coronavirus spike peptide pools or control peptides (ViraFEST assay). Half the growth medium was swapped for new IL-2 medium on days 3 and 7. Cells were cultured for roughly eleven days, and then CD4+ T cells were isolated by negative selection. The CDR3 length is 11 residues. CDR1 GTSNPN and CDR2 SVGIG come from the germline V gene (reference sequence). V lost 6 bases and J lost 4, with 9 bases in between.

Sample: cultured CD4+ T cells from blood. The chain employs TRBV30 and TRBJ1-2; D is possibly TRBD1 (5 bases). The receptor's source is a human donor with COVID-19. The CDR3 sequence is CACREAYGYTF. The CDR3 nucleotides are TGTGCCTGCAGGGAAGCCTATGGCTACACCTTC.